This T cell receptor beta chain is from a study of OX40 agonist ivuxolimab in advanced cancers. At the level of the study: A male proportion of 82.7% was recorded, with mean age roughly 60 years and range roughly 23 to 90.

From germline, CDR1 is SGHNT and CDR2 YYREEE (reference sequence). CDR3 length equals 15 residues. The trim removed 0 bases at V and 4 bases at J, leaving 2 bases unmatched. TCRdb's copy holds only in-frame clones and misses some; the assay was immunoSEQ multiplex PCR. This sample has over 55,000 clones, with roughly nine tenths found just once. This chain connects TRBV5-4 to TRBJ2-2; 8 bases map to TRBD2. This specimen was CD4+ or CD8+ T cells sorted from blood, taken in a trial of the OX40 agonist ivuxolimab. This clonotype was sampled from an adult with an advanced solid tumor such as melanoma, head and neck, liver or kidney cancer. The CDR3 loop is CASSLVRGVTGELFF. DNA for the CDR3: TGTGCCAGCAGCTTGGTGCGGGGGGTCACCGGGGAGCTGTTTTTT. Based on the CDR3 plus reference TRBV5-4 and TRBJ2-2, the full variable domain is ETGVTQSPTHLIKTRGQQVTLRCSSQSGHNTVSWYQQALGQGPQFIFQYYREEENGRGNFPPRFSGLQFPNYSSELNVNALELDDSALYLCASSLVRGVTGELFFGEGSRLTVL.